This TCR beta chain was recorded in a study of T cells after posttransplantation cyclophosphamide. Sequencing was performed with immunoSEQ multiplex PCR; in TCRdb, only in-frame clones are kept and a portion is missing. The sample has more than 60,000 clones, over 85% seen once. Study-level points and caveats: Recipient CMV seropositivity and CMV reactivation strongly tracked TRB clonality. Later post-transplant blood repertoires were often dominated by donor CD8+ memory clones.

This clone was picked up one time. Its antigen is not known. The related graft donor's blood sample was taken on the day of bone marrow donation. The CDR3 totals 15 residues. With 2 bases removed from V and 4 bases from J, the gap between germline ends came to 14 bases. The chain has TRBV23-1 and TRBJ1-2; TRBD1 might be the D (6 bases). TRBV23-1 is an ORF; its function is uncertain. The receptor's source is a woman younger than 45 in good health and a related stem cell transplant donor. Sequencing was carried out using PBMCs. This CDR3 is CASSQAGDLGYGYTF. CDR3 nucleotides: TGCGCCAGCAGTCAAGCAGGGGACTTGGGCTATGGCTACACCTTC.